This record covers a single T cell receptor beta chain. Its target antigen remains unknown. No qualities accompany the bases; no much larger clone lies one base away. CDR1 SQVTM and CDR2 ANQGSEA are derived from the germline V gene. The CDR3 goes from the cysteine to the phenylalanine over 10 residues. Only CDR3 DNA is held: 30 bases, read in frame from base 1. Peripheral blood CD8+ and CD4+ T cells from healthy donors, Susac syndrome patients and multiple sclerosis patients were profiled using high-throughput TCR beta sequencing. The multiple sclerosis controls were treatment-naive patients who had stable or active relapsing-remitting disease and met the revised McDonald criteria. Bulk CD8+ and CD4+ T cells were purified magnetically by negative isolation, whereas CD8+ TEMRA cells were enriched by FACS. Blood was drawn into EDTA tubes, processed within 24 hours, and PBMCs were isolated by density gradient centrifugation. PBMCs intended for TCR sequencing were cryopreserved in liquid nitrogen and were subsequently thawed in a 37 degrees C water bath. The sorted or isolated CD4+, CD8+ and CD8+ TEMRA cells reached a purity of at least 90%.

RNA was extracted using the RNeasy kit, and about 0.5 to 1 microgram was reverse transcribed with random hexamers. TCR beta CDR3 regions were amplified with the immunoSEQ multiplex PCR assay covering 54 Vbeta and 13 Jbeta segments. PCR amplification bias was corrected using a synthetic template baseline for primer optimization and computational correction. Per the source publication's procedure: Reads were annotated to V, D and J genes according to IMGT and were analyzed with immunoSEQ Analyzer, with only productive sequences retained. Clonality was computed as one minus Shannon entropy normalized by log2 of the number of productive unique sequences. For each patient and control, public and private clones were evaluated within the 100 most prevalent clones. Clones were defined as Susac-specific if absent from the healthy and MS cohorts, from 900 to 1,300 published viral clones and from other ImmuneACCESS disease sequences. TCRdb cleaned the public reads at Q25 with fastp, built clones with MiXCR and kept in-frame beta chains. Every distinct CDR3 protein forms one entry, paired with its most common genes and DNA. The V and J calls here are based on TCRdb, not the publication. For this sample there are 190,000 or so distinct CDR3 sequences; around 95% appear just once. Of the sample, 0.082% falls within the top ten clones.

The record originates from a study of CD8 T cells in Susac syndrome (dated by TCRdb to between 2018 and 2021). In terms of the full investigation: Repertoire sequencing was used to test whether CD8+ T cell activation and differentiation in Susac syndrome was antigen driven. Study-wide findings and limitations: The number of individuals in the TCR sequencing and HLA analysis was acknowledged as relatively small.

The source of this sequence is a human donor with multiple sclerosis. The sequence links TRBV29-1 to TRBJ1-2, and possibly TRBD1, on 6 matching bases. The sequencing input was CD4+ T cells from PBMCs. CDR3 sequence: CSDRTYGYTF. In nucleotides, the sequence is TGCAGTGACAGGACCTATGGCTACACCTTC.